These 24 T cell receptor beta chains were all obtained from the same sample, sequenced in a study of CD8 T cells in ankylosing spondylitis. TCRdb fed the 5' RACE reads into MiXCR, producing one record per CDR3 protein. The sample shows around 250,000 distinct CDR3 sequences, roughly 10% of them seen only once. Specimen: blood, either unsorted or a sorted T cell fraction (not recorded which). Every receptor here comes from a male donor with ankylosing spondylitis or in good health (not recorded which).

In this sample, this clonotype turned up a few times. This chain joins TRBV7-6 and TRBJ2-3; D unresolved. The V and J ends lost 6 bases and 0 bases respectively, with 13 bases between them. The V gene's germline CDR1 is SGHVS and CDR2 FNYEAQ. The CDR3 extends over 15 amino acids. In nucleotides, the CDR3 is TGTGCCAGCAGTAGACTTTGGGGAAGCACAGATACGCAGTATTTT. This encodes CASSRLWGSTDTQYF.

This clonotype has ten or more counts. The chain recombines TRBV5-4 with TRBJ2-2; unclear D gene. Trimming shortened V by 1 base and J by 8 bases, and 6 bases separated the two germline ends. Germline V CDR1 and CDR2: SGHNT, YYREEE (reference sequence). There are 12 residues in the CDR3. The DNA for the CDR3 is TGTGCCAGCAGCTTGCTCGGGGGGGAGCTGTTTTTT. It codes for CASSLLGGELFF.

Ten or more counts support this clonotype. The chain is built from TRBV10-3 and TRBJ2-3; 8 bases match TRBD2. CDR1 and CDR2 from the germline V gene are ENHRY and SYGVKD. This CDR3 has 15 amino acids. The ends lost 5 bases at V and 1 base at J; junction bases unmatched: 5. DNA for the CDR3: TGTGCCATCAGTAAAAGCGGGGGACGCACAGATACGCAGTATTTT. Its protein is CAISKSGGRTDTQYF.

This clonotype was counted a few times. The chain recombines TRBV5-1 with TRBJ2-4, with 11 bases identical to TRBD2. Germline V gene lookup returns CDR1 SGHRS and CDR2 YFSETQ. The CDR3 runs to 18 residues. J was trimmed by 1 base and V by 0 bases; bases with no gene match: 6. The CDR3 DNA follows: TGCGCCAGCAGCTTGGCCTTGGCTAGCGGGGGGGCCAAAAACATTCAGTACTTC. Protein sequence: CASSLALASGGAKNIQYF.

The chain combines TRBV9 with TRBJ2-5, with TRBD2 matching over 10 bases. The J segment lost 4 bases and the V segment lost 0 bases, leaving 3 bases of the junction unmatched. The CDR3 covers 15 residues. CDR1 is SGDLS and CDR2 is YYNGEE in the germline V gene. The CDR3 nucleotides are TGTGCCAGCAGCGTAGGAGCGGGAGGGACAGAGACCCAGTACTTC. Encoded protein: CASSVGAGGTETQYF. Together with reference TRBV9 and TRBJ2-5, the CDR3 gives the full variable domain: DSGVTQTPKHLITATGQRVTLRCSPRSGDLSVYWYQQSLDQGLQFLIQYYNGEERAKGNILERFSAQQFPDLHSELNLSSLELGDSALYFCASSVGAGGTETQYFGPGTRLLVL.

In this sample, this clonotype turned up many times. The CDR3 is CATSGAYYNEQFF. In DNA, the CDR3 is TGTGCCACCAGCGGGGCCTACTACAATGAGCAGTTCTTC. The chain is built from TRBV15 and TRBJ2-1; D is perhaps TRBD1 (5 bases). Germline V gives CDR1 LNHNV, CDR2 YYDKDF (reference sequence). There are 13 residues in the CDR3. V gave up 5 bases and J gave up 3 bases, with 8 bases separating them.

This clonotype was found a few times. This chain connects TRBV20-1 to TRBJ2-3; no clear D gene. This CDR3 spans 17 amino acids. Trimming left V 5 bases short and J 6 bases short, with 27 bases between. The germline CDR1 and CDR2 sequences are DFQATT and SNEGSKA (reference sequence). The CDR3 nucleotides are TGCAGTGCTTCGTCCCCGTCACTACCGACAAAAGACGATACGCAGTATTTT. This codes for CSASSPSLPTKDDTQYF.

This clonotype occurred many times. The junction departs from the called germline gene at one end, perhaps through a read error. The chain combines TRBV5-6 with TRBJ2-4; 8 positions match TRBD1. CDR3 length equals 11 residues. The germline CDR1 and CDR2 sequences are SGHDT and YYEEEE. In nucleotides, the CDR3 is TGTGCCAGCAGCTCACCGGGACAGGAGAGCTTC. This sequence encodes CASSSPGQESF.

This clonotype was seen at least ten times. The chain links TRBV5-1 to TRBJ2-7, with D possibly TRBD1 on 6 matching bases. This CDR3 region has 14 residues. V lost 4 bases to trimming and J lost 0 bases, with 11 bases between them. Germline CDR1 is SGHRS and CDR2 is YFSETQ. The CDR3 DNA reads as TGCGCCAGCAGCCTCCGGGACATCTCCTACGAGCAGTACTTC. Translated, it gives CASSLRDISYEQYF.

This clonotype was detected only a few times. The CDR3, as DNA: TGTGCCACCAGAGGGGGCGGGAAAGCCAAAAACATTCAGTACTTC. Translation: CATRGGGKAKNIQYF. This chain uses TRBV2 with TRBJ2-4; a weak D match, TRBD1 (7 bases). This CDR3 comprises 15 residues. The ends were cut back, 10 bases at V and 0 bases at J, with 16 bases in the middle. Germline CDR1 reads SNHLY; CDR2 reads FYNNEI.

This clonotype occurred a few times. The rearrangement links TRBV5-1 to TRBJ2-2; tentative D call: TRBD1 (6 bases). The CDR3 has 16 residues. V gave up 4 bases and J gave up 4 bases, with 17 bases separating them. The V gene's germline CDR1 is SGHRS and CDR2 YFSETQ. In DNA, the CDR3 is TGCGCCAGCAGCGACCCCAAACAGGGAATCACCGGGGAGCTGTTTTTT. It encodes CASSDPKQGITGELFF.

This clonotype was counted at least ten times. The chain combines TRBV7-8 with TRBJ2-7, with 8 positions matching TRBD1. This CDR3 region has 14 residues. Unmatched junction bases numbered 5, after V lost 3 bases and J lost 4 bases. The V gene's germline CDR1 is SGHVS and CDR2 FQNEAQ. The CDR3 reads CASSLDRVGYEQYF. CDR3 in DNA: TGTGCCAGCAGCTTGGACAGGGTGGGGTACGAGCAGTACTTC. The whole variable domain, filled in from reference TRBV7-8 and TRBJ2-7, reads GAGVSQSPRYKVAKRGQDVALRCDPISGHVSLFWYQQALGQGPEFLTYFQNEAQLDKSGLPSDRFFAERPEGSVSTLKIQRTQQEDSAVYLCASSLDRVGYEQYFGPGTRLTVT.

The rearrangement uses TRBV2 and TRBJ2-3; 9 bases line up with TRBD2. The CDR3 consists of 18 residues. Germline V gene lookup returns CDR1 SNHLY and CDR2 FYNNEI. The junction had 11 bases not matched to a gene; V was cut back by 4 bases and J by 0 bases. CDR3 sequence: CASSVGTSFSSSTDTQYF. As DNA, the CDR3 is TGTGCCAGCAGTGTTGGGACTAGCTTTTCCTCTAGCACAGATACGCAGTATTTT.

V is TRBV7-6 and J is TRBJ2-5, with a possible D match to TRBD2 (6 bases). This CDR3 has 16 residues. Trimming took off 5 bases at V and 5 bases at J, with 21 bases between the two ends. Germline CDR1 and CDR2: SGHVS and FNYEAQ. CDR3 sequence: CASSPGVVGLRETQYF. Here the CDR3 DNA reads TGTGCCAGCAGCCCAGGCGTGGTGGGACTCCGGGAGACCCAGTACTTC.

The rearrangement joins TRBV4-2 to TRBJ2-1; D gene uncertain. The CDR3 contains 14 residues. Trimming cost V 3 bases and J 8 bases, with 14 bases left between them. The germline V gene has CDR1 LGHNA and CDR2 YNFKEQ. DNA for the CDR3: TGTGCCAGCAGCCAGGGTAACGAGGTTGATGAGCAGTTCTTC. Its protein is CASSQGNEVDEQFF.

The chain uses TRBV28 and TRBJ2-5; 10 bases line up with TRBD2. V gave up 4 bases and J gave up 7 bases; unmatched junction bases: 12. The CDR3 covers 16 residues. Germline V gene data show CDR1 as MDHEN and CDR2 as SYDVKM. CDR3 in amino acids: CASSSLAGYFGGTQYF. CDR3 DNA sequence: TGTGCCAGCAGTTCACTAGCGGGGTACTTTGGGGGGACCCAGTACTTC.

In regard to this clonotype: Sequence at one end of the junction differs from germline and may be a read error. The V call is TRBV2, the J call TRBJ2-1; D is unresolved. The CDR3 runs to 12 residues. CDR1 and CDR2 (germline): SNHLY, FYNNEI. The CDR3 loop is CASSEWYTEQFF. The CDR3, as DNA: TGTGCCAGCAGTGAATGGTACACTGAGCAGTTCTTC.

This clonotype was picked up many times. The V and J genes are TRBV5-6 and TRBJ2-7, with TRBD2 matching 8 bases. Germline V gene lookup returns CDR1 SGHDT and CDR2 YYEEEE. The CDR3 length is 13 residues. V dropped 6 bases and J dropped 7; count of bases not matched to a gene: 9. The DNA for the CDR3 is TGTGCCAGCAACGCCTATAGCGGGGCTGAGCAGTACTTC. Encoded protein: CASNAYSGAEQYF.

About this clonotype: This may be a read error, as it is one base from a much larger clone. The V and J genes are TRBV6-6 and TRBJ2-3; 7 positions agree with TRBD2. V lost 7 bases to trimming and J lost 5 bases; unmatched junction nucleotides: 3. The CDR3 is 12 amino acids. Per germline, CDR1 MNHNY and CDR2 SVGAGI (reference sequence). CDR3 DNA: TGTGCCAGCAAAGTAGCGGGAGATACGCAGTATTTT. This sequence encodes CASKVAGDTQYF.

This clonotype showed up many times. The chain couples TRBV5-1 to TRBJ2-1; D may correspond to TRBD1 or TRBD2 (6 bases each). The CDR3 has 15 amino acids. V lost 3 bases, J lost 3 bases, and 13 bases lay in between. CDR1 and CDR2 from the germline V gene are SGHRS and YFSETQ. CDR3 amino acids: CASSWGAGSYNEQFF. Here the CDR3 DNA reads TGCGCCAGCAGCTGGGGGGCAGGGAGCTACAATGAGCAGTTCTTC.

This clonotype was detected many times. The CDR3 spells CASSFEGAWVSDTEAFF. The CDR3 region has the DNA TGTGCCAGCAGTTTTGAGGGGGCCTGGGTGTCGGACACTGAAGCTTTCTTT. The chain is built from TRBV12-3 or TRBV12-4 and TRBJ1-1, with 7 bases fitting TRBD1. The CDR3 is 17 amino acids. The ends lost 3 bases at V and 3 bases at J; junction bases unmatched: 13.

The rearrangement joins TRBV7-2 to TRBJ1-5; D might be TRBD1 (6 bases). CDR1 is SGHTA and CDR2 is FQGNSA in the germline V gene. This CDR3 has 17 amino acids. Trimming shortened V by 5 bases and J by 2 bases, and 19 bases separated the two germline ends. The CDR3, as DNA: TGTGCCAGCAGCCTCCCGGACAGTCCAATCGGCAATCAGCCCCAGCATTTT. Residues: CASSLPDSPIGNQPQHF.

This clonotype was seen a handful of times. The CDR3 is CASSFEGMNTEAFF. The CDR3 region has the DNA TGTGCCAGCAGTTTCGAGGGGATGAACACTGAAGCTTTCTTT. The chain recombines TRBV28 with TRBJ1-1; tentatively, D is TRBD1 (5 bases). From germline, CDR1 is MDHEN and CDR2 SYDVKM. The CDR3 contains 14 residues. The V end lost 3 bases, the J end lost 0 bases, and 8 bases lay between the germline ends. Combining the CDR3 with reference TRBV28 and TRBJ1-1 gives the whole variable domain DVKVTQSSRYLVKRTGEKVFLECVQDMDHENMFWYRQDPGLGLRLIYFSYDVKMKEKGDIPEGYSVSREKKERFSLILESASTNQTSMYLCASSFEGMNTEAFFGQGTRLTVV.

This clonotype was seen at least ten times. The gene calls are TRBV9 and TRBJ2-3; D uncertain. V lost 2 bases and J lost 1, with 8 bases in between. Per the germline V gene, CDR1 is SGDLS and CDR2 is YYNGEE. The CDR3 length is 14 residues. The CDR3 nucleotides read TGTGCCAGCAGCGTGGATTCGGGCACAGATACGCAGTATTTT. Residues: CASSVDSGTDTQYF.